A single sample gave rise to the 4 T cell receptor beta chains below, sequenced in a study of blood T cell repertoires in COVID-19. This table comes from immunoSEQ multiplex PCR, and its TCRdb copy is limited to in-frame clones, with some not included. Of roughly 230,000 clones listed, 90% were seen once; the top ten hold roughly 2%. Material: peripheral blood. These receptors all stem from a woman aged 55-69 years with COVID-19, enrolled during active disease.

The chain is built from TRBV25-1 and TRBJ1-1, with 7 bases aligning to TRBD1. After removal of 6 bases from V and 3 bases from J, the junction contained 7 bases not matched to a gene. The length of the CDR3 is 14 residues. CDR1 and CDR2 from the germline V gene are MGHDK and SYGVNS. CDR3 amino acids: CASRETGRDTEAFF. The CDR3 nucleotides are TGTGCCAGCAGGGAGACAGGGCGGGACACTGAAGCTTTCTTT. Full variable domain (rest looked up from reference TRBV25-1 and TRBJ1-1): EADIYQTPRYLVIGTGKKITLECSQTMGHDKMYWYQQDPGMELHLIHYSYGVNSTEKGDLSSESTVSRIRTEHFPLTLESARPSHTSQYLCASRETGRDTEAFFGQGTRLTVV.

With respect to this clone: The junction departs from the called germline gene at one end, perhaps through a read error. The V gene is TRBV2, the J gene TRBJ2-5; 16 nucleotides align to TRBD2. Germline assignment: CDR1 SNHLY and CDR2 FYNNEI. The CDR3 loop spans 12 amino acids. The CDR3 reads CATGTSGGASHF. In nucleotides, the CDR3 is TGTGCCACCGGGACTAGCGGGGGGGCCTCACACTTC.

The chain uses TRBV21-1 and TRBJ1-1; whether TRBD1, the table's D call, matches the DNA was not checked. TRBV21-1 is a documented pseudogene. The CDR3 spans 17 residues. The CDR3 sequence is CASSRGKRWDTNTEAFF. As DNA, the CDR3 is TGTGCCAGCAGCAGAGGCAAACGTTGGGACACTAACACTGAAGCTTTCTTT.

J is TRBJ2-4 and V is TRBV20-1; D remains ambiguous. V was shortened by 5 bases and J by 0 bases, with 2 bases between the two germline ends. The CDR3 has 11 amino acids. CDR1 is DFQATT and CDR2 is SNEGSKA in the germline V gene (reference sequence). The CDR3 reads CSARAKNIQYF. DNA for the CDR3: TGCAGTGCTCGAGCCAAAAACATTCAGTACTTC.